These T cell receptor beta chains were read from a single sample in a study of T-cell reconstitution after alpha-beta-depleted transplantation in children. TCRdb passed the PCR reads through MiXCR, listing each CDR3 protein once. The sample holds 200,000 to 300,000 distinct CDR3 sequences, around 13% seen once. The sample was PBMCs from the stem cell graft donor, taken from the stem cell graft. The receptor source for this set is a human donor who donated a stem cell graft to a child with acute lymphoblastic leukemia. The CDR3 runs from the conserved cysteine through the conserved F or W. D genes are given only for firm matches. Size tells how often a clone was seen (once, few, many) or the class of an expanded clone, and some rows leave it out.

d_gene,v_gene,abundance,len,j_gene,CDR3nt,CDR3aa
-,TRBV7-9,many,15,TRBJ1-5,TGTGCCAGCAGCTTAGCGGGCTTAGTGGGGGAGCCCCAGCATTTT,CASSLAGLVGEPQHF
-,TRBV20-1,few,13,TRBJ1-2,TGCAGTGCTAGAGTATCACAGAACTATGGCTACACCTTC,CSARVSQNYGYTF
-,TRBV4-2,many,18,TRBJ2-6,TGTGCCAGCAGCCCTAGAGTTATAGAATCCTCTGGGGCCAACGTCCTGACTTTC,CASSPRVIESSGANVLTF
-,TRBV11-1,many,12,TRBJ2-1,TGTGCCAGCAGCTACGGCTACAATGAGCAGTTCTTC,CASSYGYNEQFF
-,TRBV6-1,-,16,TRBJ2-2,TGTGCCAGCAAATATCCCCCTGCTGGGAACACCGGGGAGCTGTTTTTT,CASKYPPAGNTGELFF
TRBD1,TRBV7-2,many,16,TRBJ1-6,TGTGCCAGCAGCACCCCCGGGACAGGGAGGAATTCACCCCTCCACTTT,CASSTPGTGRNSPLHF
-,TRBV6-1,many,14,TRBJ2-2,TGTGCCAGCCTTAAGTACGTCTACACCGGGGAGCTGTTTTTT,CASLKYVYTGELFF
-,TRBV11-2,many,15,TRBJ2-5,TGTGCCAGCAGCTTAGAGGATTCGGCCCAAGAGACCCAGTACTTC,CASSLEDSAQETQYF
-,TRBV7-2,many,15,TRBJ2-5,TGTGCCAGCAGCTCATTCGGGGGCCACCAAGAGACCCAGTACTTC,CASSSFGGHQETQYF
-,TRBV6-1,many,14,TRBJ2-2,TGTGCCAGCAGTCCGGACTACCGAGGGGGGGAGCTGTTTTTT,CASSPDYRGGELFF
-,TRBV28,few,14,TRBJ2-2,TGTGCCAGCAGTCCTACAGGGCTGCAAGGGGAGCTGTTTTTT,CASSPTGLQGELFF
-,TRBV2,many,15,TRBJ2-3,TGTGCCAGCAGTGTCGAGGGACATCTAGCAGATACGCAGTATTTT,CASSVEGHLADTQYF
TRBD1,TRBV20-1,-,15,TRBJ1-5,TGCAGTGCTAGATCGCTGGGACAGGGCAATCAGCCCCAGCATTTT,CSARSLGQGNQPQHF
TRBD2,TRBV5-6,many,17,TRBJ2-1,TGTGCCAGCAGCTTGGCCTATGGGGCGCGGGGGGGCAATGAGCAGTTCTTC,CASSLAYGARGGNEQFF
-,TRBV6-2/TRBV6-3,many,16,TRBJ2-6,TGTGCCAGCAGTTACGCAGGGGTCTCTGGGGCCAACGTCCTGACTTTC,CASSYAGVSGANVLTF
-,TRBV28,many,14,TRBJ1-1,TGTGCCAGCAGCCTAACACAGGGCGGGGGTGAAGCTTTCTTT,CASSLTQGGGEAFF
TRBD1,TRBV7-9,many,16,TRBJ1-5,TGTGCCAGCAGCTTTTCGGACAGGGGGCGCGATCAGCCCCAGCATTTT,CASSFSDRGRDQPQHF
TRBD1,TRBV4-3,many,14,TRBJ1-5,TGCGCCAGCAGCCAAGACCGGACAGGCCAGCCCCAGCATTTT,CASSQDRTGQPQHF
-,TRBV7-9,many,13,TRBJ2-5,TGTGCCAGCAGCTTAAAAGCGGAGGGGACCCAGTACTTC,CASSLKAEGTQYF
-,TRBV4-3,many,12,TRBJ1-2,TGCGCCAGCAGCCAAAACGACTGGAGCTACACCTTC,CASSQNDWSYTF
-,TRBV12-3/TRBV12-4,many,12,TRBJ1-5,TGTGCCAGCAGTCCTAGAGAGGGGCCCCAGCATTTT,CASSPREGPQHF
-,TRBV29-1,many,13,TRBJ2-3,TGCAGCGCATACAGGGGGAGGGCTGATACGCAGTATTTT,CSAYRGRADTQYF